Here is one TCR beta chain with its context. Original handling: Counts of nucleated cells, estimated from reference gene primer amplification, were obtained. The assay was immunoSEQ multiplex PCR, and TCRdb's table has in-frame clones only and misses some. V and J calls and clone size are given by that table; D and trimming were obtained from the DNA. The sample comprises about 270,000 clones, about 89% of which are singletons, and over 2% rests with the top ten. The sample is drawn from a study of blood T cell repertoires in COVID-19. Study summary: The United States, Italy and Spain supplied acute and convalescent COVID-19 samples. PBMCs, B-cell-depleted T cells, or T cells provided the cDNA or gDNA that made up the material.

CDR1 is MDHEN and CDR2 is SYDVKM in the germline V gene. This CDR3 has 13 residues. V lost 3 bases and J 4 bases, leaving 10 bases between the germline ends. The chain links TRBV28 to TRBJ2-7, with no clear D. This sequence was found in a woman aged 50 to 60 with acute or convalescent COVID-19. The sample taken for sequencing was peripheral blood. The CDR3 protein is CASSFWPIYEQYF. The CDR3 DNA follows: TGTGCCAGCAGTTTTTGGCCAATTTACGAGCAGTACTTC.